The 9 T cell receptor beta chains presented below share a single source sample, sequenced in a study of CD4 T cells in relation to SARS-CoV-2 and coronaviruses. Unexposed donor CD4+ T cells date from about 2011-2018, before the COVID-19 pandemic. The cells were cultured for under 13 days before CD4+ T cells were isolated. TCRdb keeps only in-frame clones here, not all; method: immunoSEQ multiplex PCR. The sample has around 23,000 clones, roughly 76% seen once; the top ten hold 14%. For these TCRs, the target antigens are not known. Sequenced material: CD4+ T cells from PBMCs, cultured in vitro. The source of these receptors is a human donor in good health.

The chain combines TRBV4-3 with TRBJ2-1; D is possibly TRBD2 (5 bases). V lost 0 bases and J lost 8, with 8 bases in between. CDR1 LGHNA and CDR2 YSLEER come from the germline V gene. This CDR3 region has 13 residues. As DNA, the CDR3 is TGCGCCAGCAGCCAAGAAACCGGGGATGAGCAGTTCTTC. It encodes CASSQETGDEQFF.

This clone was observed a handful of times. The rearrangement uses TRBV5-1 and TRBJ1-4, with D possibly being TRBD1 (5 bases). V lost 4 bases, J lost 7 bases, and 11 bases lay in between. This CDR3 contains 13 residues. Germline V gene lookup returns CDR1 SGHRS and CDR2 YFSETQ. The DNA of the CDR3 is TGCGCCAGCAGCGGGGGTAAAGGTGAAAAACTGTTTTTT. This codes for CASSGGKGEKLFF.

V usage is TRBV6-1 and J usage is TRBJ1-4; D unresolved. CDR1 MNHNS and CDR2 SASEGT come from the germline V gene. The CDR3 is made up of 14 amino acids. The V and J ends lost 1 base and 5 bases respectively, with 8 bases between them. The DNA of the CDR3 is TGTGCCAGCAGTGAAGGGGCAGCAAATGAAAAACTGTTTTTT. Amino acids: CASSEGAANEKLFF.

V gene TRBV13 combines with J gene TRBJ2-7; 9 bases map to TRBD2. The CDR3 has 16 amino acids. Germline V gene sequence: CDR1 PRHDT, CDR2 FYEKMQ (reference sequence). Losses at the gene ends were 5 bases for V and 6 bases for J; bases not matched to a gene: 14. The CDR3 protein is CASSNQFSSGKSEQYF. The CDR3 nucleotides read TGTGCCAGCAGCAACCAATTCTCTAGCGGGAAGAGCGAGCAGTACTTC.

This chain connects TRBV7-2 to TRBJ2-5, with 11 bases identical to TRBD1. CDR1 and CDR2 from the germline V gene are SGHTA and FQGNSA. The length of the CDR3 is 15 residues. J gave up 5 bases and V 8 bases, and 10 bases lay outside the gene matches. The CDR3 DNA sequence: TGTGCCAGCGCCTCCGGGACAGGGGGATTCGAGACCCAGTACTTC. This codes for CASASGTGGFETQYF.

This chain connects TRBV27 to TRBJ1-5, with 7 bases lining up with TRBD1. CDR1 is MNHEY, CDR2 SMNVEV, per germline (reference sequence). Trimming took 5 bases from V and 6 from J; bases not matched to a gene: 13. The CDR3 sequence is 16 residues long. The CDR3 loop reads CASSRTQGGRTQPQHF. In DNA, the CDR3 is TGTGCCAGCAGTCGAACCCAGGGGGGTCGAACTCAGCCCCAGCATTTT.

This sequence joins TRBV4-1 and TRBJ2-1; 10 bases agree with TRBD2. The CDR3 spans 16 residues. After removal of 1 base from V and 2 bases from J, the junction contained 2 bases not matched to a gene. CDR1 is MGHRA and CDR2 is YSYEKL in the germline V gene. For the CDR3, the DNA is TGCGCCAGCAGCCAAGGTACTAGCGGGGCCTACAATGAGCAGTTCTTC. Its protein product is CASSQGTSGAYNEQFF.

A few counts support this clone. This CDR3 is CSVEPRQGANSNYGYTF. The CDR3 region has the DNA TGCAGCGTCGAACCCCGCCAGGGCGCCAATTCTAACTATGGCTACACCTTC. This sequence joins TRBV29-1 and TRBJ1-2; a weak D match, TRBD1 (5 bases). V was trimmed by 6 bases and J by 0 bases, leaving 23 bases between them. Germline CDR1 reads SQVTM; CDR2 reads ANQGSEA. This CDR3 is built from 17 residues.

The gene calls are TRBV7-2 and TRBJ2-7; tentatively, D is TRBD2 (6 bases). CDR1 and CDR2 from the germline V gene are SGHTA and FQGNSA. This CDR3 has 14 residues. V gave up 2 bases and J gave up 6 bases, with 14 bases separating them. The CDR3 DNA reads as TGTGCCAGCAGCTTATACGGGAGACTCAGCGAGCAGTACTTC. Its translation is CASSLYGRLSEQYF.